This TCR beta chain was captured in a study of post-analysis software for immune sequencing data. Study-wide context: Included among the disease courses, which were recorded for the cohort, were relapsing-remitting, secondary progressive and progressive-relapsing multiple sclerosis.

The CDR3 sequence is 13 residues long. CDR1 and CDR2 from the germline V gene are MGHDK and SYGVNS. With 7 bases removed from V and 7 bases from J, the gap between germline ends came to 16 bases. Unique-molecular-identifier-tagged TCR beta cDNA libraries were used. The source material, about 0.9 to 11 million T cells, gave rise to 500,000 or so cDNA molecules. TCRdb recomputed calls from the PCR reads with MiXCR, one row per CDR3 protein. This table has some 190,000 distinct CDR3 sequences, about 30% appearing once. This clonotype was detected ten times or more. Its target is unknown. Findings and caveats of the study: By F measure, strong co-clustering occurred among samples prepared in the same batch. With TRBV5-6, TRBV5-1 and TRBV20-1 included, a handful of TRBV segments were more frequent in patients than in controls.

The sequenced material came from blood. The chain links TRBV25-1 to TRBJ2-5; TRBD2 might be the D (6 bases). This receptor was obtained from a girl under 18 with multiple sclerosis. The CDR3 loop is CASNGRGNRTQYF. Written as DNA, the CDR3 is TGTGCCAGCAACGGACGGGGGAATCGGACCCAGTACTTC. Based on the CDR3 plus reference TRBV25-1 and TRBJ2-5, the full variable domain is EADIYQTPRYLVIGTGKKITLECSQTMGHDKMYWYQQDPGMELHLIHYSYGVNSTEKGDLSSESTVSRIRTEHFPLTLESARPSHTSQYLCASNGRGNRTQYFGPGTRLLVL.